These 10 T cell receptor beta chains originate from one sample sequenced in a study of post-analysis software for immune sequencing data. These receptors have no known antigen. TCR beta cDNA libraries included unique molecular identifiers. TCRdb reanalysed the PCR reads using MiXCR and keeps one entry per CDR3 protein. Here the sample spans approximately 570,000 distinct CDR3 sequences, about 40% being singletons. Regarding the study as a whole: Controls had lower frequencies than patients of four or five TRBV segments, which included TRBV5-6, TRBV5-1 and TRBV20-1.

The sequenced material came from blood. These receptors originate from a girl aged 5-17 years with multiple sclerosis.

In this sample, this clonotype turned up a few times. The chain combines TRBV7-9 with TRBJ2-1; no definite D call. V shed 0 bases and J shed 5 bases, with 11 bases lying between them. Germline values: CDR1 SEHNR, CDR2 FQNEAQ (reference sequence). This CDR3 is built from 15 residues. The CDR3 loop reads CASSLALGQNNEQFF. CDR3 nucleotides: TGTGCCAGCAGCTTAGCTCTAGGGCAAAACAATGAGCAGTTCTTC. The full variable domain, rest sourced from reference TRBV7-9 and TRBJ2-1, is DTGVSQNPRHKITKRGQNVTFRCDPISEHNRLYWYRQTLGQGPEFLTYFQNEAQLEKSRLLSDRFSAERPKGSFSTLEIQRTEQGDSAMYLCASSLALGQNNEQFFGPGTRLTVL.

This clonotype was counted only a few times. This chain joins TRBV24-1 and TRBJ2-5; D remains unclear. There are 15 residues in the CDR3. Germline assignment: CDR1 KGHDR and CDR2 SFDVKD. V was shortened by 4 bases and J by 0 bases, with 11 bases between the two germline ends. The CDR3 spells CATSDLDDNQETQYF. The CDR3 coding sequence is TGTGCCACCAGTGACCTCGATGACAACCAAGAGACCCAGTACTTC.

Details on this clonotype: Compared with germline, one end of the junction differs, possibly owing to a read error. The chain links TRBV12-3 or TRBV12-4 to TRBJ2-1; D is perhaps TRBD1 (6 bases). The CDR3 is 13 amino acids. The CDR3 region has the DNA TGTGTCAGCAGCTGGACAGCCGACAATGAGCAGTTCTTC. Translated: CVSSWTADNEQFF.

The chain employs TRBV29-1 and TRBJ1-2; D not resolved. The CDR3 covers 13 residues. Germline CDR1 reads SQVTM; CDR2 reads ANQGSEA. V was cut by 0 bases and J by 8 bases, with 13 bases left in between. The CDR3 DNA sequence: TGCAGCGTTGAAGATGAGGGTCCGATCGGCTACACCTTC. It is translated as CSVEDEGPIGYTF. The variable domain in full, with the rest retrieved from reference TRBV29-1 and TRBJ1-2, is SAVISQKPSRDICQRGTSLTIQCQVDSQVTMMFWYRQQPGQSLTLIATANQGSEATYESGFVIDKFPISRPNLTFSTLTVSNMSPEDSSIYLCSVEDEGPIGYTFGSGTRLTVV.

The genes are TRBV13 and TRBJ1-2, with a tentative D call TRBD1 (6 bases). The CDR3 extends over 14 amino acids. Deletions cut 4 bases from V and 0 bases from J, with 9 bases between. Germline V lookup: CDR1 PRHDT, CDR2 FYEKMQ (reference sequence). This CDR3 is CASSSGVANYGYTF. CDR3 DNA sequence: TGTGCCAGCAGCTCAGGGGTAGCTAACTATGGCTACACCTTC. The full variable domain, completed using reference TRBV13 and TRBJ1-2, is AAGVIQSPRHLIKEKRETATLKCYPIPRHDTVYWYQQGPGQDPQFLISFYEKMQSDKGSIPDRFSAQQFSDYHSELNMSSLELGDSALYFCASSSGVANYGYTFGSGTRLTVV.

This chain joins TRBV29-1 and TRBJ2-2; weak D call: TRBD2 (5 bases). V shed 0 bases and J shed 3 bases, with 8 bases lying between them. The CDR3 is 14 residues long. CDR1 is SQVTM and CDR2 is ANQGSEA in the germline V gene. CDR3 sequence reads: CSVEDFGDTGELFF. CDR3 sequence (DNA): TGCAGCGTTGAAGATTTCGGGGACACCGGGGAGCTGTTTTTT.

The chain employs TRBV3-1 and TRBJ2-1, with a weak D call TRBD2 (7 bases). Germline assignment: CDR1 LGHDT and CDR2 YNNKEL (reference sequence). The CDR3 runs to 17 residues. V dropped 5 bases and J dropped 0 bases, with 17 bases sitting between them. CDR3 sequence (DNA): TGTGCCAGCAGCACCACCGGGGGGCTAAGCTCCTACAATGAGCAGTTCTTC. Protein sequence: CASSTTGGLSSYNEQFF.

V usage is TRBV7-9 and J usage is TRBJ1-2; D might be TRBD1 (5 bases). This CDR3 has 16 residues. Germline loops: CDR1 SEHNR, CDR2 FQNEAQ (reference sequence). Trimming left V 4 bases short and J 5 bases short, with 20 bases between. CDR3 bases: TGTGCCAGCAGCTCCAGCGAGACAGTCCCGGGATATGGCTACACCTTC. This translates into CASSSSETVPGYGYTF.

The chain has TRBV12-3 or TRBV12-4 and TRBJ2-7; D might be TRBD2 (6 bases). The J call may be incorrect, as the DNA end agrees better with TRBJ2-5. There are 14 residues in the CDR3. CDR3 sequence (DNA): TGTGCCAGCACCTTGGGGCGGGGCGGGGAGACCCAGTACTTC. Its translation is CASTLGRGGETQYF.

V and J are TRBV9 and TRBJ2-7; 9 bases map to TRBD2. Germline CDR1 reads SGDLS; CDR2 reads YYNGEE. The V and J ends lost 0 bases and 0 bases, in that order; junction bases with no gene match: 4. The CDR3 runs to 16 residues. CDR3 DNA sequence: TGTGCCAGCAGCGTAGAAGGTAGCGGGAGCTCCTACGAGCAGTACTTC. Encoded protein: CASSVEGSGSSYEQYF. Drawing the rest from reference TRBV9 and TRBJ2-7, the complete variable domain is DSGVTQTPKHLITATGQRVTLRCSPRSGDLSVYWYQQSLDQGLQFLIQYYNGEERAKGNILERFSAQQFPDLHSELNLSSLELGDSALYFCASSVEGSGSSYEQYFGPGTRLTVT.